This T cell receptor beta chain was obtained from a study of PD-1 blockade in classical Hodgkin lymphoma. The repertoire was sequenced with immunoSEQ multiplex PCR; TCRdb's copy has only in-frame clones and lacks some. The table shows some 25,000 clones, with 82% occurring only once. This CDR3 contains 12 residues. V dropped 10 bases and J dropped 5; count of bases not matched to a gene: 7. Germline assignment: CDR1 SNHLY and CDR2 FYNNEI. Each of the patients experienced relapse following autologous stem cell transplantation, and their brentuximab vedotin exposure differed. Overall study results and limits: Compared with baseline, CD4+ but not CD8+ TCR diversity had risen significantly by C4D1. When set against healthy donors, newly diagnosed patients were reported to show lower baseline TCR diversity.

As for this clone: Its antigen remains unknown.

The receptor comes from a human donor with classical Hodgkin lymphoma. This sample comprised peripheral blood mononuclear cells (PBMCs), obtained before the second cycle of nivolumab. This rearrangement joins TRBV2 to TRBJ2-5; 7 bases match TRBD2. The CDR3 nucleotides read TGTGCCACTGAGCGGGGTAGGGAGACCCAGTACTTC. The encoded protein is CATERGRETQYF.